A single sample gave rise to the 28 T cell receptor beta chains below, sequenced in a study of identical twins. Each CDR3 protein gets one entry after TCRdb re-called the 5' RACE reads with MiXCR. The data contain 640,000 or so distinct CDR3 sequences, around 6.1% of them seen just once; the ten biggest clones take up roughly 1.8%. The sample was naive T cells sorted from blood. Receptors originate from a man younger than 35 in good health.

This clonotype was seen at least ten times. This chain connects TRBV7-9 to TRBJ2-7; no firm D call. Trimming took 1 base from V and 5 from J, leaving 9 bases between them. CDR1 SEHNR and CDR2 FQNEAQ come from the germline V gene (reference sequence). This CDR3 is 13 amino acids long. The CDR3 sequence is CASSLGRMDEQYF. Here the CDR3 DNA reads TGTGCCAGCAGCTTAGGCAGGATGGACGAGCAGTACTTC.

This clonotype was seen many times. CDR3 in amino acids: CASSPSGAITDTQYF. The CDR3 DNA sequence: TGTGCCAGCAGTCCCTCCGGGGCGATCACAGATACGCAGTATTTT. The gene calls are TRBV12-3 or TRBV12-4 and TRBJ2-3, with D perhaps matching TRBD1 or TRBD2 (5 bases each). The CDR3 is made up of 15 amino acids. V was shortened by 5 bases and J by 2 bases, with 14 bases between the two germline ends.

This clonotype has ten or more counts. This rearrangement joins TRBV5-1 to TRBJ2-2; D is unclear. The germline gives CDR1 SGHRS, CDR2 YFSETQ. This CDR3 spans 13 amino acids. V gave up 7 bases and J gave up 5 bases, with 12 bases separating them. CDR3: CASPSPLTGELFF. CDR3 nucleotides: TGCGCCAGCCCGAGCCCTTTAACCGGGGAGCTGTTTTTT.

This clonotype has a handful of counts. V usage is TRBV12-3 or TRBV12-4 and J usage is TRBJ1-6; D is possibly TRBD1 (6 bases). The CDR3 runs to 14 residues. The V end lost 3 bases, the J end lost 7 bases, and 10 bases lay between the germline ends. CDR3 residues: CASSFQGPNSPLHF. The CDR3, as DNA: TGTGCCAGCAGTTTTCAGGGGCCGAATTCACCCCTCCACTTT.

CDR3: CASSLAGSYEQFF. The CDR3 nucleotides read TGTGCCAGCAGCTTAGCAGGGAGTTATGAGCAGTTCTTC. This sequence joins TRBV7-2 and TRBJ2-1; D might be TRBD2 (5 bases). Germline CDR1 SGHTA, CDR2 FQGNSA. V dropped 0 bases and J dropped 8 bases, with 8 bases sitting between them. The CDR3 is 13 residues long.

This clonotype was seen ten or more times. The chain has TRBV29-1 and TRBJ2-1; 7 nucleotides line up with TRBD1. J lost 8 bases, V lost 7 bases, and 17 bases had no gene match. This CDR3 is 15 amino acids long. Germline values: CDR1 SQVTM, CDR2 ANQGSEA. The CDR3 loop is CSADVVTGPRDEQFF. CDR3 nucleotide sequence: TGCAGCGCCGACGTGGTGACAGGGCCCCGTGATGAGCAGTTCTTC.

There are a few counts of this clonotype. The chain employs TRBV4-1 and TRBJ1-1; 7 bases fit TRBD1. The V gene's germline CDR1 is MGHRA and CDR2 YSYEKL. This CDR3 region has 15 residues. J lost 5 bases, V lost 0 bases, and 6 bases had no gene match. The CDR3 sequence: CASSQDLTGRTEAFF. DNA of the CDR3: TGCGCCAGCAGCCAAGATCTGACAGGGCGGACTGAAGCTTTCTTT.

Many counts were recorded for this clonotype. The rearrangement joins TRBV5-6 to TRBJ2-7; TRBD2 matches 9 bases. J lost 4 bases, V lost 0 bases, and 5 bases had no gene match. Germline V gene sequence: CDR1 SGHDT, CDR2 YYEEEE. CDR3 length: 15 amino acids. The CDR3: CASSLVAGGGYEQYV. For the CDR3, the DNA is TGTGCCAGCAGCTTGGTGGCGGGAGGGGGATACGAGCAGTACGTC.

This clonotype was seen a few times. The CDR3 DNA is TGCGCCAGCAGCTACGAGGGCCCGGGCAGCAATGAGCAGTTCTTC. Its protein is CASSYEGPGSNEQFF. The chain has TRBV5-1 and TRBJ2-1; possible D gene TRBD2, 5 bases. Trimming cost V 3 bases and J 6 bases, with 16 bases left between them. The CDR3 runs to 15 residues. Germline CDR1 and CDR2: SGHRS and YFSETQ.

This clonotype occurred many times. The J gene is TRBJ2-3, the V gene TRBV20-1, with TRBD1 identical over 7 bases. Germline V gives CDR1 DFQATT, CDR2 SNEGSKA (reference sequence). This CDR3 comprises 13 residues. The J segment lost 2 bases and the V segment lost 6 bases, leaving 5 bases of the junction unmatched. The CDR3 DNA reads TGCAGTGCCCAGGGACAGCTCACAGATACGCAGTATTTT. This encodes CSAQGQLTDTQYF.

Ten or more counts support this clonotype. The V call is TRBV6-2 or TRBV6-3, the J call TRBJ2-7, with D perhaps TRBD1 (6 bases). The CDR3 loop spans 14 amino acids. Germline values: CDR1 MNHEY, CDR2 SVGEGT. The V and J ends lost 1 base and 3 bases respectively, with 10 bases between them. The CDR3 DNA sequence: TGTGCCAGCAGTTACTTACTACAGGGCTACGAGCAGTACGTC. This translates into CASSYLLQGYEQYV.

At least ten counts were recorded for this clonotype. The J gene is TRBJ2-2, the V gene TRBV5-1, with TRBD2 matching over 14 bases. This CDR3 has 17 residues. Unmatched junction bases numbered 10, after V lost 7 bases and J lost 5 bases. Germline CDR1 reads SGHRS; CDR2 reads YFSETQ. CDR3 DNA: TGCGCCAGCTCCTCGGGACTAGCGGGAGTACGGACCGGGGAGCTGTTTTTT. This gives the protein CASSSGLAGVRTGELFF.

This clonotype came up many times. The V gene is TRBV10-3, the J gene TRBJ2-3; no reliable D call. The CDR3 is made up of 13 amino acids. The germline V gene encodes CDR1 ENHRY and CDR2 SYGVKD. V was cut by 5 bases and J by 6 bases, with 12 bases left in between. CDR3 bases: TGTGCCATCAGTACTACCCCGGGCGATACGCAGTATTTT. Translation gives CAISTTPGDTQYF.

There are many counts of this clonotype. The gene calls are TRBV7-6 and TRBJ2-1; D is possibly TRBD2 (6 bases). The V gene lost 9 bases and the J gene lost 7 bases, with 10 bases spanning the gap. Germline V gene data show CDR1 as SGHVS and CDR2 as FNYEAQ. The CDR3 spans 11 residues. The chain's CDR3 is CASGTFNEQFF. CDR3 DNA sequence: TGTGCCAGTGGGACTTTTAATGAGCAGTTCTTC.

This clonotype was counted ten times or more. As DNA, the CDR3 is TGTGCCAGCGCCGGTTCGTTAGGGGAGCAGTACTTC. This gives the protein CASAGSLGEQYF. The rearrangement links TRBV6-2 or TRBV6-3 to TRBJ2-7; D unclear. The CDR3 contains 12 residues. Trimming left V 8 bases short and J 7 bases short, with 15 bases between. Germline V lookup: CDR1 MNHEY, CDR2 SVGEGT.

There are many counts of this clonotype. The chain carries TRBV12-3 or TRBV12-4 and TRBJ2-1, with a weak D call TRBD2 (6 bases). Trimming shortened V by 6 bases and J by 4 bases, and 13 bases separated the two germline ends. This CDR3 contains 14 residues. The CDR3 DNA follows: TGTGCCAGCAGGCCACGCGGAGGGTACAATGAGCAGTTCTTC. Protein sequence: CASRPRGGYNEQFF.

Many counts were recorded for this clonotype. The chain joins TRBV29-1 to TRBJ1-1; a weak D match, TRBD1 (6 bases). Per the germline V gene, CDR1 is SQVTM and CDR2 is ANQGSEA. V was trimmed by 4 bases and J by 5 bases, leaving 14 bases between them. CDR3 length equals 13 residues. This CDR3 is CSVGVGGKTEAFF. The CDR3 region has the DNA TGCAGCGTTGGGGTAGGGGGGAAAACTGAAGCTTTCTTT.

V usage is TRBV5-1 and J usage is TRBJ2-7; D tentatively reads TRBD1 or TRBD2 (5 bases each). The CDR3 sequence is 14 residues long. Trimming removed 5 bases from V and 3 bases from J, with 15 bases in between. Germline V gene sequence: CDR1 SGHRS, CDR2 YFSETQ. CDR3 residues: CASSLGTLDYEQYF. The CDR3 DNA reads TGCGCCAGCAGTCTAGGGACCCTGGACTACGAGCAGTACTTC. The full variable domain, with the rest looked up from reference TRBV5-1 and TRBJ2-7, is KAGVTQTPRYLIKTRGQQVTLSCSPISGHRSVSWYQQTPGQGLQFLFEYFSETQRNKGNFPGRFSGRQFSNSRSEMNVSTLELGDSALYLCASSLGTLDYEQYFGPGTRLTVT.

This clonotype was found a few times. This chain connects TRBV7-8 to TRBJ1-6; the D gene is possibly TRBD1 (5 bases). V dropped 5 bases and J dropped 12 bases, with 14 bases sitting between them. The CDR3 runs to 13 residues. From germline, CDR1 is SGHVS and CDR2 FQNEAQ. The CDR3 nucleotides read TGTGCCAGCAGCGCGCGTGAAGGGGTACCCCTCCACTTT. It specifies CASSAREGVPLHF. Full variable domain (remainder filled in from reference TRBV7-8 and TRBJ1-6): GAGVSQSPRYKVAKRGQDVALRCDPISGHVSLFWYQQALGQGPEFLTYFQNEAQLDKSGLPSDRFFAERPEGSVSTLKIQRTQQEDSAVYLCASSAREGVPLHFGNGTRLTVT.

There are a few counts of this clonotype. The chain couples TRBV30 to TRBJ2-1, with 7 bases aligning to TRBD2. CDR1 is GTSNPN, CDR2 SVGIG, per germline (reference sequence). CDR3 size: 14 residues. Trimming removed 1 base from V and 6 bases from J; junction bases left unmatched: 6. The CDR3 protein is CAWSAGLVPNEQFF. For the CDR3, the DNA is TGTGCCTGGAGTGCCGGACTAGTCCCCAATGAGCAGTTCTTC.

Concerning this clonotype itself: Lacking the conserved final phenylalanine or tryptophan, this CDR3 likely reflects a read error. V gene TRBV3-1 combines with J gene TRBJ1-1, with D unresolved. V lost 1 base, J lost 1 base, and 16 bases lay in between. The germline gives CDR1 LGHDT, CDR2 YNNKEL (reference sequence). The CDR3 runs 17 residues. CDR3 DNA sequence: TGTGCCAGCAGCCAAGCGACCCCGCTGGGAGGGAACACTGAAGCTTTCTAT. Its translation: CASSQATPLGGNTEAFY.

The chain couples TRBV7-2 to TRBJ2-7; D possibly matches TRBD1 or TRBD2 (5 bases each). The length of the CDR3 is 16 residues. Trimming removed 2 bases from V and 0 bases from J, with 14 bases in between. Looked up from germline, CDR1 is SGHTA and CDR2 is FQGNSA. The CDR3 spells CASSLLTGRSSYEQYF. The CDR3 DNA is TGTGCCAGCAGCTTACTAACGGGACGAAGCTCCTACGAGCAGTACTTC. Filled out from reference TRBV7-2 and TRBJ2-7, the complete variable domain reads GAGVSQSPSNKVTEKGKDVELRCDPISGHTALYWYRQSLGQGLEFLIYFQGNSAPDKSGLPSDRFSAERTGGSVSTLTIQRTQQEDSAVYLCASSLLTGRSSYEQYFGPGTRLTVT.

This clonotype was detected ten times or more. The gene calls are TRBV7-8 and TRBJ1-2; D might be TRBD1 (6 bases). The V gene lost 4 bases and the J gene lost 7 bases, with 16 bases spanning the gap. The V gene's germline CDR1 is SGHVS and CDR2 FQNEAQ. There are 14 residues in the CDR3. The CDR3 loop is CASSSGPGDLGYTF. In DNA, the CDR3 is TGTGCCAGCAGCTCGGGTCCAGGGGACCTTGGCTACACCTTC. The variable domain in full, completed from reference TRBV7-8 and TRBJ1-2, reads GAGVSQSPRYKVAKRGQDVALRCDPISGHVSLFWYQQALGQGPEFLTYFQNEAQLDKSGLPSDRFFAERPEGSVSTLKIQRTQQEDSAVYLCASSSGPGDLGYTFGSGTRLTVV.

This chain links TRBV3-1 with TRBJ2-5, with TRBD2 matching over 8 bases. Looked up from germline, CDR1 is LGHDT and CDR2 is YNNKEL (reference sequence). CDR3 size: 15 residues. V lost 0 bases and J lost 4; bases outside the gene matches: 4. In DNA, the CDR3 is TGTGCCAGCAGCCAAGATATGGCGGGAGGAGAGACCCAGTACTTC. Encoded protein: CASSQDMAGGETQYF.

This clonotype was counted between two and nine times. V and J are TRBV28 and TRBJ2-1; 7 bases are shared with TRBD2. Germline assignment: CDR1 MDHEN and CDR2 SYDVKM. J gave up 7 bases and V 7 bases, and 13 bases lay outside the gene matches. The CDR3 sequence is 15 residues long. The CDR3 region has the DNA TGTGCCAGCATCCAGGCCGGGAGGACCACAAATGAGCAGTTCTTC. Protein: CASIQAGRTTNEQFF.

This clonotype was counted ten times or more. The genes are TRBV29-1 and TRBJ1-5; TRBD1 matches at 7 bases. Germline-derived CDR1 and CDR2 are SQVTM and ANQGSEA. Trimming removed 7 bases from V and 2 bases from J; junction bases left unmatched: 5. The CDR3 runs to 13 residues. The CDR3 spells CSAGDSGNQPQHF. In nucleotides, the CDR3 is TGCAGCGCCGGGGACAGCGGCAATCAGCCCCAGCATTTT.

The table lists this clonotype with many counts. The CDR3 sequence: CATSPGSRTDTQYF. Written as DNA, the CDR3 is TGTGCCACCAGTCCAGGGAGCCGCACAGATACGCAGTATTTT. This chain connects TRBV15 to TRBJ2-3; D may be TRBD1 or TRBD2 (5 bases each). Germline-derived CDR1 and CDR2 are LNHNV and YYDKDF (reference sequence). The CDR3 has 14 amino acids. Trimming took 6 bases from V and 1 from J, leaving 11 bases between them.

Points on this clonotype: Germline is not matched at one junction end, which may reflect a read error. V is TRBV30 and J is TRBJ2-3, with D perhaps matching TRBD2 (5 bases). CDR1 is GTSNPN and CDR2 is SVGIG in the germline V gene (reference sequence). This CDR3 has 14 residues. The CDR3 bases are TGTGCCTGGAGTGTAAAAGGGAGCACAAATACGCAGTATTTT. It is translated as CAWSVKGSTNTQYF. The whole variable domain, remainder taken from reference TRBV30 and TRBJ2-3, is SQTIHQWPATLVQPVGSPLSLECTVEGTSNPNLYWYRQAAGRGLQLLFYSVGIGQISSEVPQNLSASRPQDRQFILSSKKLLLSDSGFYLCAWSVKGSTNTQYFGPGTRLTVL.